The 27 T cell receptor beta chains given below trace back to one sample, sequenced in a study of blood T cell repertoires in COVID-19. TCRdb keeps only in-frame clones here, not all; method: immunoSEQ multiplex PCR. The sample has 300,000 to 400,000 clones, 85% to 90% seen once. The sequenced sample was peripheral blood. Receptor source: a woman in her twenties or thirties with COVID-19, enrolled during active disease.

The chain's CDR3 is CAWSQGVEETQYF. CDR3 in DNA: TGTGCCTGGAGTCAGGGGGTTGAAGAGACCCAGTACTTC. The J gene is TRBJ2-5, the V gene TRBV30, with TRBD1 matching over 7 bases. Trimming cost V 2 bases and J 3 bases; bases outside gene matches: 3. The CDR3 is 13 amino acids. Germline CDR1 GTSNPN, CDR2 SVGIG (reference sequence).

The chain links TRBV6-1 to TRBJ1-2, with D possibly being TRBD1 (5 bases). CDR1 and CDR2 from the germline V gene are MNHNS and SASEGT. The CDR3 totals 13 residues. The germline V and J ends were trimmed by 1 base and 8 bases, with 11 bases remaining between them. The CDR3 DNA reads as TGTGCCAGCAGTGAAGTGGGGGGGTACGGCTACACCTTC. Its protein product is CASSEVGGYGYTF.

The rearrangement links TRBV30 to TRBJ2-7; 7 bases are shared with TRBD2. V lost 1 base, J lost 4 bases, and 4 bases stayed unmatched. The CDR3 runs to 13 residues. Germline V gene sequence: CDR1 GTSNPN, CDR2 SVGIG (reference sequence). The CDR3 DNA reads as TGTGCCTGGAGTGGGGGGAGGGATTACGAGCAGTACTTC. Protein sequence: CAWSGGRDYEQYF.

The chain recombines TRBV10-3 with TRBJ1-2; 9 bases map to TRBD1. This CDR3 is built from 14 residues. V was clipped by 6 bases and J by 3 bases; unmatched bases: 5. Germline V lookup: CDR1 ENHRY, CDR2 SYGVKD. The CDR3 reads CAIRDRDRDYGYTF. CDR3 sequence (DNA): TGTGCCATCAGAGACCGGGACAGGGACTATGGCTACACCTTC.

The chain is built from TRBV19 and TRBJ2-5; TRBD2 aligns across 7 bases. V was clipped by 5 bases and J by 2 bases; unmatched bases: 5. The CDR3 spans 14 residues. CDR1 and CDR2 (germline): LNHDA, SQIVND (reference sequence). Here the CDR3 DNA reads TGTGCCAGTAGTCCCCTAGCGGCTCAAGAGACCCAGTACTTC. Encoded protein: CASSPLAAQETQYF. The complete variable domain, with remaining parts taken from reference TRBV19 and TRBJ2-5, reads DGGITQSPKYLFRKEGQNVTLSCEQNLNHDAMYWYRQDPGQGLRLIYYSQIVNDFQKGDIAEGYSVSREKKESFPLTVTSAQKNPTAFYLCASSPLAAQETQYFGPGTRLLVL.

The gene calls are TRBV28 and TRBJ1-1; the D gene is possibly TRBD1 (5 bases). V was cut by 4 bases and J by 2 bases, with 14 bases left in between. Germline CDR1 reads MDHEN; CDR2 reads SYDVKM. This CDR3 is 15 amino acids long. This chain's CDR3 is CASSSQGDFNTEAFF. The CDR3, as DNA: TGTGCCAGCAGTTCCCAAGGGGATTTTAACACTGAAGCTTTCTTT.

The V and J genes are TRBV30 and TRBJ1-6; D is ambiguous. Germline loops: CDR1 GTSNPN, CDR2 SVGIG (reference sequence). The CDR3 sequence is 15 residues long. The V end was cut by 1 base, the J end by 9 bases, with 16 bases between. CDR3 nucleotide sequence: TGTGCCTGGAGTGGAACTGGGGTAGGAGGTTCACCCCTCCACTTT. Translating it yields CAWSGTGVGGSPLHF.

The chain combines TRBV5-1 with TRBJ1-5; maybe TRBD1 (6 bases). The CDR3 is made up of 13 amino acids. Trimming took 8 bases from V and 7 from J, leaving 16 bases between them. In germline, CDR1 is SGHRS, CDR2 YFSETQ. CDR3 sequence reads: CASSGEIGQPQHF. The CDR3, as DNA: TGCGCCAGTTCAGGGGAGATTGGCCAGCCCCAGCATTTT. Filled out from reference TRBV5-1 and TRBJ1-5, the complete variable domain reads KAGVTQTPRYLIKTRGQQVTLSCSPISGHRSVSWYQQTPGQGLQFLFEYFSETQRNKGNFPGRFSGRQFSNSRSEMNVSTLELGDSALYLCASSGEIGQPQHFGDGTRLSIL.

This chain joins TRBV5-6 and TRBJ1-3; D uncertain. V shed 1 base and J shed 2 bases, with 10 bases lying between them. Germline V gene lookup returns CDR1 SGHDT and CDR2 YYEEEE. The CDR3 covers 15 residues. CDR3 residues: CASSLSGIPGNTIYF. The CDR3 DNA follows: TGTGCCAGCAGCTTGTCCGGGATCCCTGGAAACACCATATATTTT.

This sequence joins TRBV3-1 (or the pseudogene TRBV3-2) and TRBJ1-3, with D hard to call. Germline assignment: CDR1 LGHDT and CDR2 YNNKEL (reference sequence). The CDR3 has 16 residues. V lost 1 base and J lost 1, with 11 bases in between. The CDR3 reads CASSQAFGVSGNTIYF. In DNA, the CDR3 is TGTGCCAGCAGCCAAGCGTTCGGGGTGTCTGGAAACACCATATATTTT.

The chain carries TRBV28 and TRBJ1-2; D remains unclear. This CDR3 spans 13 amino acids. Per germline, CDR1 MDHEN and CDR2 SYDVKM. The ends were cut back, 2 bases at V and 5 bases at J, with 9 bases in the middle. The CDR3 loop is CASSLDSRYGYTF. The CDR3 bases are TGTGCCAGCAGTTTAGACTCCCGTTATGGCTACACCTTC.

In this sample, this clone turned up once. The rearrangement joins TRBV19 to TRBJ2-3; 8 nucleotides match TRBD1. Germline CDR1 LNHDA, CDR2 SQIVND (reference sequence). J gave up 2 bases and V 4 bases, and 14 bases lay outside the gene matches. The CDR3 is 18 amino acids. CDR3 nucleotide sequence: TGTGCCAGTAGTACACGAAGACAGGGGTCGGGACCCACAGATACGCAGTATTTT. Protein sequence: CASSTRRQGSGPTDTQYF.

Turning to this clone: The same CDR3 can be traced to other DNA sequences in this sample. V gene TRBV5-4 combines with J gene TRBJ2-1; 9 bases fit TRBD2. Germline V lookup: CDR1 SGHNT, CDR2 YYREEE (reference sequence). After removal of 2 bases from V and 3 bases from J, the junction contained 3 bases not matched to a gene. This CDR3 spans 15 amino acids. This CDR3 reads CASSFRLADYNEQFF. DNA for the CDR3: TGTGCCAGCAGCTTTAGACTAGCGGACTACAATGAGCAGTTCTTC.

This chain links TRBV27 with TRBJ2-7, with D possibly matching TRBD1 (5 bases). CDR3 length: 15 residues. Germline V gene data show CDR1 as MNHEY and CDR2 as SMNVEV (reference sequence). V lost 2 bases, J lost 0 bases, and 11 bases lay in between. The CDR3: CASSLTGIGSYEQYF. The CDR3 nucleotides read TGTGCCAGCAGTTTAACAGGCATTGGCTCCTACGAGCAGTACTTC.

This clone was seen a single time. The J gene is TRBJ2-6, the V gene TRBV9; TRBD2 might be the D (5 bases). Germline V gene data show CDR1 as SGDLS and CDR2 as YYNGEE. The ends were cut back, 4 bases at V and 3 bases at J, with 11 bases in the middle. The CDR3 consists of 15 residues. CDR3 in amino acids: CASSPRGLGANVLTF. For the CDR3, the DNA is TGTGCCAGCAGCCCGCGCGGGCTTGGGGCCAACGTCCTGACTTTC.

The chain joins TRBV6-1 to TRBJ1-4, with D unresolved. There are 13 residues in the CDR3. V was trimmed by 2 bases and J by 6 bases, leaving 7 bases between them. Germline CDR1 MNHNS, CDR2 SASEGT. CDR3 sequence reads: CASSEQQHEKLFF. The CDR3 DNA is TGTGCCAGCAGTGAACAACAGCATGAAAAACTGTTTTTT.

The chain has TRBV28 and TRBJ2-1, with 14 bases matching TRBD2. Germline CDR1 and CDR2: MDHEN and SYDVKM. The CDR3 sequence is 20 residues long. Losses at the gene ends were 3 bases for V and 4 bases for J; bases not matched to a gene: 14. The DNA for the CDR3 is TGTGCCAGCAGTTTCTTCGGGACTAGCGGGAGCCAGGGCATTTACAATGAGCAGTTCTTC. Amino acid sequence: CASSFFGTSGSQGIYNEQFF. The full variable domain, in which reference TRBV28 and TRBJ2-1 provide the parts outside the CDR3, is DVKVTQSSRYLVKRTGEKVFLECVQDMDHENMFWYRQDPGLGLRLIYFSYDVKMKEKGDIPEGYSVSREKKERFSLILESASTNQTSMYLCASSFFGTSGSQGIYNEQFFGPGTRLTVL.

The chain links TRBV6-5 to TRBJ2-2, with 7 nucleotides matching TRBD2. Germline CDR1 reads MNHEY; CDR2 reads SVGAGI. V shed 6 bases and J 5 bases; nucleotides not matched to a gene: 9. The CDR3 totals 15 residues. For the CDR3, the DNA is TGTGCCAGCAGGAAAGGGGACTATAGGACCGGGGAGCTGTTTTTT. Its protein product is CASRKGDYRTGELFF.

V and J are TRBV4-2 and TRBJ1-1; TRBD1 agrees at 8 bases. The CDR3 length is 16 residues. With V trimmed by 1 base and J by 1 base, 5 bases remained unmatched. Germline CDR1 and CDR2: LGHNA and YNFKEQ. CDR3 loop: CASSQVAGQGNTEAFF. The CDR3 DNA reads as TGTGCCAGCAGCCAAGTAGCAGGACAGGGGAACACTGAAGCTTTCTTT.

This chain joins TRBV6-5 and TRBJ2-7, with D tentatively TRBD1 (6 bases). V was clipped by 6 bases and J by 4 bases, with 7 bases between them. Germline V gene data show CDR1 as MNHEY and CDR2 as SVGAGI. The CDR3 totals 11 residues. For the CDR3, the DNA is TGTGCCAGCAGCAGGGGTTACGAGCAGTACTTC. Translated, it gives CASSRGYEQYF.

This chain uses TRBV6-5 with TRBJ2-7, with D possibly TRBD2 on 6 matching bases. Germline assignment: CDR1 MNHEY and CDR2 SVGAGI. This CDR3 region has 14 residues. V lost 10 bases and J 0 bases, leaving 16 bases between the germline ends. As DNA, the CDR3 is TGTGCCACTCATAAGCGGGCCTACTCCTACGAGCAGTACTTC. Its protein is CATHKRAYSYEQYF.

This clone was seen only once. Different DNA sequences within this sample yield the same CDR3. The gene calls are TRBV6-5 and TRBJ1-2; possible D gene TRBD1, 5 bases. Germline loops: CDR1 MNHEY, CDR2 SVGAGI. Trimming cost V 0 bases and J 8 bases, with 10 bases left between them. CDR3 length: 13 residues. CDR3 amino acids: CASSYSTGGGYTF. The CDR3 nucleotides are TGTGCCAGCAGTTACTCGACTGGGGGGGGCTACACCTTC.

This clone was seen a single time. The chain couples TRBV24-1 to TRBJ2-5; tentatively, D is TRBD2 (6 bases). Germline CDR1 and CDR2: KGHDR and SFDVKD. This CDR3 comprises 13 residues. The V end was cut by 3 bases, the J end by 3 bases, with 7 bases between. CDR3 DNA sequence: TGTGCCACCAGTGATGGAGGGGAAGAGACCCAGTACTTC. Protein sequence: CATSDGGEETQYF.

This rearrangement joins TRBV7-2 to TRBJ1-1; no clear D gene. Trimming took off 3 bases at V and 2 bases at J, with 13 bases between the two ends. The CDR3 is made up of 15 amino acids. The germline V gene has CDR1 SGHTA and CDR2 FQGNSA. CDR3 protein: CASSLDRGTNTEAFF. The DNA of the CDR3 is TGTGCCAGCAGCTTGGACCGGGGAACAAACACTGAAGCTTTCTTT. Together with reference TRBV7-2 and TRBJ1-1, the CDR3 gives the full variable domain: GAGVSQSPSNKVTEKGKDVELRCDPISGHTALYWYRQSLGQGLEFLIYFQGNSAPDKSGLPSDRFSAERTGGSVSTLTIQRTQQEDSAVYLCASSLDRGTNTEAFFGQGTRLTVV.

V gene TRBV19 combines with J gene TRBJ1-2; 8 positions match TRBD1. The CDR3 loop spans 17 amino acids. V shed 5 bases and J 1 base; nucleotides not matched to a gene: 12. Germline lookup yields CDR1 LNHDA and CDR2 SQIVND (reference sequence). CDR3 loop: CASSPPASTGVNYGYTF. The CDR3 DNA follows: TGTGCCAGTAGTCCCCCGGCATCGACAGGGGTTAACTATGGCTACACCTTC.

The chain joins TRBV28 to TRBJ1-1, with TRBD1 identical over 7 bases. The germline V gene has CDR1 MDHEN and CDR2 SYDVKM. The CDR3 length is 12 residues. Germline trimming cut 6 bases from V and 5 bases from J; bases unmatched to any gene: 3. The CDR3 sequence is CASSTGVTEAFF. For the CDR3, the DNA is TGTGCCAGCAGCACAGGGGTGACTGAAGCTTTCTTT. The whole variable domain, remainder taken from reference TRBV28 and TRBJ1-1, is DVKVTQSSRYLVKRTGEKVFLECVQDMDHENMFWYRQDPGLGLRLIYFSYDVKMKEKGDIPEGYSVSREKKERFSLILESASTNQTSMYLCASSTGVTEAFFGQGTRLTVV.

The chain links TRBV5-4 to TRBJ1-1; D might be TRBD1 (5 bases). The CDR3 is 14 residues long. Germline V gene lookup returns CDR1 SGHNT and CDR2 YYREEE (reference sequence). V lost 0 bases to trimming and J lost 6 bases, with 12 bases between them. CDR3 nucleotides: TGTGCCAGCAGCTTGGCCAAGGGGAGGGCTGAAGCTTTCTTT. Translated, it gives CASSLAKGRAEAFF.